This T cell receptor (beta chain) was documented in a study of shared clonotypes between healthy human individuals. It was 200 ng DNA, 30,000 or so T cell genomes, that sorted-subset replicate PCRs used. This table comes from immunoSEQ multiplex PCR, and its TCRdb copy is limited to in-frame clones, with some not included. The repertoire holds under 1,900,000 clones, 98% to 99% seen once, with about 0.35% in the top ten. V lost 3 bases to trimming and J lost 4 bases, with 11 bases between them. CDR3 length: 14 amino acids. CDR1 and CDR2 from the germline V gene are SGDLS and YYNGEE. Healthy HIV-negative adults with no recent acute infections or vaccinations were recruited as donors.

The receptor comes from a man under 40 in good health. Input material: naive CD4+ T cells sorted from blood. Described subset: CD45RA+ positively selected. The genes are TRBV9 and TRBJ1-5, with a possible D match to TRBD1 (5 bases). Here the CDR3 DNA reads TGTGCCAGCAGCGGAGGTCGGGGGAATCAGCCCCAGCATTTT. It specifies CASSGGRGNQPQHF.